This TCR beta chain came from a study of blood T cell repertoires in COVID-19. For the study at large: T cells, B-cell-depleted T cells, or PBMCs supplied cDNA or gDNA.

Under the authors' procedure: Amplifying reference gene primers gave estimates of nucleated cell counts. Only in-frame clones appear in the TCRdb table, and some are missing; sequencing was by immunoSEQ multiplex PCR. D and trimming come from the DNA, and the V and J calls and clone size come from that table. The sample carries about 480,000 clones, around nine tenths recorded once. Everyone who took part was 18 to 89 years old, and they came from about 25 US areas. Cohort 3 recovery required two negative PCRs, clearance, or symptom resolution. The origin of this receptor is a woman aged 55-75 years who had recovered from COVID-19. The sample was PBMCs or T cells enriched from blood (not recorded which).

DNA of the CDR3: TGCGCCAGCAGTCACGACAGGGGAACTAACTATGGCTACACCTTC. This translates into CASSHDRGTNYGYTF. V gene TRBV5-1 combines with J gene TRBJ1-2; TRBD1 matches at 8 bases. CDR1 is SGHRS and CDR2 is YFSETQ in the germline V gene. The length of the CDR3 is 15 residues. V lost 5 bases, J lost 0 bases, and 6 bases stayed unmatched. The full variable domain, with the rest looked up from reference TRBV5-1 and TRBJ1-2, is KAGVTQTPRYLIKTRGQQVTLSCSPISGHRSVSWYQQTPGQGLQFLFEYFSETQRNKGNFPGRFSGRQFSNSRSEMNVSTLELGDSALYLCASSHDRGTNYGYTFGSGTRLTVV.